These 32 T cell receptor beta chains were sequenced from one sample in a study of graft-versus-host responses after intestinal transplantation. The method was immunoSEQ multiplex PCR; TCRdb's version includes in-frame clones alone and lacks a portion of them. This table has about 37,000 clones, roughly 87% appearing once. Graft-derived tissue was subjected to processing to liberate intraepithelial and lamina propria lymphocytes. The sample was ileum tissue, taken approximately 210 days after intestinal transplant. Source of these receptors: a human patient who received an intestinal transplant, so some T cells may come from the graft donor.

The rearrangement joins TRBV6-5 to TRBJ2-7; D might be TRBD2 (6 bases). CDR1 is MNHEY, CDR2 SVGAGI, per germline. This CDR3 is 13 amino acids long. The V end was cut by 8 bases, the J end by 3 bases, with 14 bases between. CDR3 bases: TGTGCCAGCGGTGTGGGACTCATCTACGAGCAGTACTTC. This gives the protein CASGVGLIYEQYF.

The gene calls are TRBV19 and TRBJ2-5; perhaps TRBD2 as D (5 bases). Trimming shortened V by 4 bases and J by 11 bases, and 14 bases separated the two germline ends. Per the germline V gene, CDR1 is LNHDA and CDR2 is SQIVND (reference sequence). The CDR3 is 12 residues long. The CDR3 protein is CASSSGLREQYF. DNA of the CDR3: TGTGCCAGTAGTAGCGGCCTGAGGGAGCAGTACTTC.

The chain employs TRBV11-2 and TRBJ2-2; D is ambiguous. Trimming cost V 1 base and J 4 bases, with 4 bases left between them. CDR3 length: 13 residues. CDR1 is SGHAT, CDR2 FQNNGV, per germline. This CDR3 reads CASSLAGTGELFF. The CDR3 DNA follows: TGTGCCAGCAGCTTAGCGGGCACCGGGGAGCTGTTTTTT.

This chain joins TRBV28 and TRBJ1-2, with 8 positions matching TRBD1. The CDR3 is 12 amino acids. V shed 6 bases and J 9 bases; nucleotides not matched to a gene: 6. CDR1 and CDR2 from the germline V gene are MDHEN and SYDVKM. The CDR3 here is CASRGTGRRYTF. The CDR3, as DNA: TGTGCCAGCAGGGGGACAGGAAGGCGCTACACCTTC.

The rearrangement links TRBV5-1 to TRBJ1-1; the D gene is possibly TRBD1 (5 bases). Germline assignment: CDR1 SGHRS and CDR2 YFSETQ. This CDR3 is 15 amino acids long. V was cut by 6 bases and J by 0 bases, with 15 bases left in between. CDR3 nucleotide sequence: TGCGCCAGCACCCTTAGGAGGGGATTGAACACTGAAGCTTTCTTT. Protein product: CASTLRRGLNTEAFF.

CDR3: CASSWDSSIGNTIYF. The CDR3, as DNA: TGCGCCAGCAGCTGGGACAGCAGTATTGGAAACACCATATATTTT. V and J are TRBV5-1 and TRBJ1-3; 7 bases are a match to TRBD1. In germline, CDR1 is SGHRS, CDR2 YFSETQ. J gave up 3 bases and V 3 bases, and 6 bases lay outside the gene matches. The CDR3 length is 15 residues.

The chain is built from TRBV5-1 and TRBJ1-2; tentative D call: TRBD1 (6 bases). The germline V and J ends were trimmed by 3 bases and 8 bases, with 20 bases remaining between them. Germline CDR1 and CDR2: SGHRS and YFSETQ. The CDR3 totals 15 residues. The CDR3 nucleotides are TGCGCCAGCAGCTACGCAATAGATGGGGGCGCGGGCTACACCTTC. Residues: CASSYAIDGGAGYTF.

The chain employs TRBV4-2 and TRBJ1-6; no firm D call. The CDR3 spans 15 residues. CDR1 and CDR2 (germline): LGHNA, YNFKEQ. The ends were cut back, 5 bases at V and 9 bases at J, with 17 bases in the middle. CDR3 sequence: CASSASWQEASPLHF. Here the CDR3 DNA reads TGTGCCAGCAGCGCGAGCTGGCAGGAGGCTTCACCCCTCCACTTT.

In its sample, this clone was seen once. The genes are TRBV27 and TRBJ2-4; D might be TRBD2 (5 bases). CDR1 MNHEY and CDR2 SMNVEV come from the germline V gene (reference sequence). Trimming removed 6 bases at V and 1 base at J, with 19 bases between. The CDR3 is made up of 17 amino acids. DNA of the CDR3: TGTGCCAGCAGCCTAATTGGGAGAGTAGGGGCCAAAAACATTCAGTACTTC. Translated: CASSLIGRVGAKNIQYF.

The chain couples TRBV6-1 to TRBJ2-7; D possibly matches TRBD1 or TRBD2 (5 bases each). This CDR3 comprises 13 residues. Germline assignment: CDR1 MNHNS and CDR2 SASEGT. Trimming took 10 bases from V and 2 from J, leaving 15 bases between them. DNA for the CDR3: TGTGCCACCCGGGACCCCCTCGCCTACGAGCAGTACTTC. Its protein product is CATRDPLAYEQYF.

V and J are TRBV27 and TRBJ1-1; 7 bases are a match to TRBD1. Germline V lookup: CDR1 MNHEY, CDR2 SMNVEV (reference sequence). The CDR3 contains 17 residues. J lost 2 bases, V lost 0 bases, and 9 bases had no gene match. CDR3 residues: CASSLSPGQDINTEAFF. In nucleotides, the CDR3 is TGTGCCAGCAGTTTATCTCCCGGACAGGATATTAACACTGAAGCTTTCTTT.

The chain couples TRBV2 to TRBJ2-5; tentative D call: TRBD1 (5 bases). The DNA end is a closer match to TRBJ2-7, so the J assignment may be wrong. The germline gives CDR1 SNHLY, CDR2 FYNNEI. The CDR3 is made up of 13 amino acids. The CDR3 is CASAQGRSYEQYF. The CDR3 DNA sequence: TGTGCCAGCGCGCAGGGAAGGTCCTACGAGCAGTACTTC.

The J gene is TRBJ1-2, the V gene TRBV7-8; no reliable D call. Germline values: CDR1 SGHVS, CDR2 FQNEAQ. Deletions cut 1 base from V and 5 bases from J, with 8 bases between. CDR3 length equals 13 residues. CDR3 sequence reads: CASSLVPTYGYTF. CDR3 sequence (DNA): TGTGCCAGCAGCTTAGTGCCAACTTATGGCTACACCTTC. The full variable domain, in which reference TRBV7-8 and TRBJ1-2 provide the parts outside the CDR3, is GAGVSQSPRYKVAKRGQDVALRCDPISGHVSLFWYQQALGQGPEFLTYFQNEAQLDKSGLPSDRFFAERPEGSVSTLKIQRTQQEDSAVYLCASSLVPTYGYTFGSGTRLTVV.

The chain has TRBV7-9 and TRBJ1-2; D gene unclear. Trimming cost V 5 bases and J 2 bases, with 15 bases left between them. CDR1 and CDR2 from the germline V gene are SEHNR and FQNEAQ (reference sequence). CDR3 length: 15 residues. Here the CDR3 DNA reads TGTGCCAGCAGCCGAGCTATCGGGCAGAACTATGGCTACACCTTC. Translated, it gives CASSRAIGQNYGYTF.

This clone was recorded once. This rearrangement joins TRBV6-5 to TRBJ1-5; 7 nucleotides match TRBD1. The V gene end was trimmed by 5 bases and the J gene end by 5 bases; junction bases not matched to a gene: 6. There are 14 residues in the CDR3. Germline CDR1 is MNHEY and CDR2 is SVGAGI. CDR3 amino acids: CASSDRASDQPQHF. CDR3 DNA sequence: TGTGCCAGCAGTGACAGGGCCAGTGATCAGCCCCAGCATTTT.

This clone came up a few times. The chain couples TRBV7-9 to TRBJ2-1; 13 bases line up with TRBD2. In germline, CDR1 is SEHNR, CDR2 FQNEAQ (reference sequence). CDR3 length equals 15 residues. Unmatched junction bases numbered 3, after V lost 4 bases and J lost 6 bases. The CDR3 DNA reads TGTGCCAGCAGCTCTACTAGCGGGAGGGGCAATGAGCAGTTCTTC. Translation gives CASSSTSGRGNEQFF.

The CDR3 spells CASSIGGIYEQYF. The CDR3 DNA reads TGTGCCAGTAGTATAGGTGGGATCTACGAGCAGTACTTC. The chain recombines TRBV19 with TRBJ2-7; D not certain. Germline V gene sequence: CDR1 LNHDA, CDR2 SQIVND (reference sequence). V lost 1 base and J 3 bases, leaving 7 bases between the germline ends. The CDR3 consists of 13 residues.

The chain's CDR3 is CSVEAIGSEQFF. In nucleotides, the CDR3 is TGCAGCGTTGAAGCCATAGGCTCTGAGCAGTTCTTC. V and J are TRBV29-1 and TRBJ2-1, with no clear D. The germline CDR1 and CDR2 sequences are SQVTM and ANQGSEA. The CDR3 consists of 12 residues. Trimming left V 1 base short and J 9 bases short, with 10 bases between.

The gene calls are TRBV5-6 and TRBJ2-7, with 8 bases lining up with TRBD1. With 4 bases clipped from V and 7 bases from J, the junction kept 7 bases outside the gene matches. The germline V gene has CDR1 SGHDT and CDR2 YYEEEE. The CDR3 extends over 13 amino acids. As DNA, the CDR3 is TGTGCCAGCAGCCCTGGGACAGGAGCAGAGCAGTACTTC. The encoded protein is CASSPGTGAEQYF.

This clone showed up just a few times. The V and J genes are TRBV7-9 and TRBJ2-2, with D unresolved. Germline V lookup: CDR1 SEHNR, CDR2 FQNEAQ (reference sequence). V was shortened by 1 base and J by 7 bases, with 7 bases between the two germline ends. The CDR3 runs 13 residues. CDR3 in DNA: TGTGCCAGCAGCTTAGATTATCTCGGGGAGCTGTTTTTT. Encoded protein: CASSLDYLGELFF.

The V gene is TRBV7-4, the J gene TRBJ2-1; D is unresolved. CDR1 is SGHVT and CDR2 is SQSDAQ in the germline V gene. The V end was cut by 6 bases, the J end by 3 bases, with 18 bases between. The CDR3 has 16 amino acids. The CDR3 region is CASSPTSRSHYNEQFF. The CDR3 DNA is TGTGCCAGCAGTCCCACGTCGCGTTCTCACTACAATGAGCAGTTCTTC. Supplemented by reference TRBV7-4 and TRBJ2-1, the full variable domain reads GAGVSQSPRYKVAKRGRDVALRCDSISGHVTLYWYRQTLGQGSEVLTYSQSDAQRDKSGRPSGRFSAERPERSVSTLKIQRTEQGDSAVYLCASSPTSRSHYNEQFFGPGTRLTVL.

The rearrangement joins TRBV5-1 to TRBJ2-2; TRBD1 is a possible D gene (7 bases). The CDR3 runs to 15 residues. Between the trimmed V and J ends, which lost 2 bases and 5 bases, there was a span of 13 bases. Germline CDR1 is SGHRS and CDR2 is YFSETQ. CDR3 sequence (DNA): TGCGCCAGCAGCTTCCAGGGGGGCGGGACCGGGGAGCTGTTTTTT. Its protein is CASSFQGGGTGELFF.

The chain combines TRBV19 with TRBJ2-3; no firm D call. The CDR3 loop spans 13 amino acids. The germline V gene encodes CDR1 LNHDA and CDR2 SQIVND (reference sequence). V dropped 2 bases and J dropped 4 bases, with 7 bases sitting between them. CDR3 protein: CASSIRRADTQYF. CDR3 bases: TGTGCCAGTAGTATACGAAGGGCAGATACGCAGTATTTT.

A single count supports this clone. The chain has TRBV5-1 and TRBJ2-3; D may be TRBD2 (7 bases). This CDR3 spans 15 amino acids. Trimming left V 0 bases short and J 5 bases short, with 13 bases between. The V gene's germline CDR1 is SGHRS and CDR2 YFSETQ. The CDR3 nucleotides are TGCGCCAGCAGCTTGGTCGGGGGGCCGGGAGATACGCAGTATTTT. Protein product: CASSLVGGPGDTQYF.

V usage is TRBV21-1 and J usage is TRBJ2-7; no check of the table's D call, TRBD2, against the DNA was made. TRBV21-1 is a pseudogene segment. The CDR3 has 15 residues. CDR3 loop: CASSNSGLSSYEQYF. CDR3 in DNA: TGTGCCAGCAGCAACTCGGGACTTTCGTCCTACGAGCAGTACTTC.

This clone was recorded only once. The chain joins TRBV2 to TRBJ2-1, with TRBD2 matching 11 bases. The CDR3 loop spans 12 amino acids. Trimming took 7 bases from V and 12 from J; bases not matched to a gene: 5. Germline assignment: CDR1 SNHLY and CDR2 FYNNEI. CDR3 coding DNA: TGTGCCAGCACCCTGACTAGCGGGGTGCAGTTCTTC. It yields the protein CASTLTSGVQFF.

J is TRBJ1-2 and V is TRBV18; 10 bases match TRBD1. The CDR3 spans 16 residues. V shed 1 base and J 7 bases; nucleotides not matched to a gene: 9. Germline V gene lookup returns CDR1 KGHSH and CDR2 LQKENI. The CDR3, as DNA: TGTGCCAGCTCACCACTCCCCGGGACAGGGGAATTTGGCTACACCTTC. Translation gives CASSPLPGTGEFGYTF.

The chain is built from TRBV9 and TRBJ2-2; D unclear. The CDR3 sequence is 14 residues long. The germline CDR1 and CDR2 sequences are SGDLS and YYNGEE. V gave up 3 bases and J gave up 0 bases, with 6 bases separating them. The DNA for the CDR3 is TGTGCCAGCAGCGCCTACTCGAACACCGGGGAGCTGTTTTTT. Translated, it gives CASSAYSNTGELFF. Full variable domain (missing parts from reference TRBV9 and TRBJ2-2): DSGVTQTPKHLITATGQRVTLRCSPRSGDLSVYWYQQSLDQGLQFLIQYYNGEERAKGNILERFSAQQFPDLHSELNLSSLELGDSALYFCASSAYSNTGELFFGEGSRLTVL.

This chain connects TRBV23-1 to TRBJ2-2; 7 positions agree with TRBD2. TRBV23-1 is recorded as an ORF, its role being uncertain. The CDR3 length is 17 residues. Trimming at V came to 10 bases and at J to 1 base, leaving 15 bases not matched to a gene. This CDR3 reads CATRTGGRGRNTGELFF. The CDR3 region has the DNA TGCGCCACCCGGACGGGAGGACGAGGGAGGAACACCGGGGAGCTGTTTTTT.

This chain links TRBV27 with TRBJ2-1, with TRBD2 matching 10 bases. V shed 10 bases and J 4 bases; nucleotides not matched to a gene: 4. Germline CDR1 MNHEY, CDR2 SMNVEV (reference sequence). The CDR3 is made up of 13 amino acids. The CDR3 region has the DNA TGTGCCACTCTAGCGGGAGAGTACAATGAGCAGTTCTTC. Translating gives CATLAGEYNEQFF.

The rearrangement joins TRBV7-2 to TRBJ2-2; D unresolved. CDR1 and CDR2 from the germline V gene are SGHTA and FQGNSA. There are 12 residues in the CDR3. V shed 5 bases and J shed 2 bases, with 3 bases lying between them. This chain's CDR3 is CASSTNTGELFF. The CDR3 DNA reads as TGTGCCAGCAGCACAAACACCGGGGAGCTGTTTTTT.

The chain is built from TRBV4-1 and TRBJ2-3; no clear D. Germline values: CDR1 MGHRA, CDR2 YSYEKL. Trimming cost V 1 base and J 3 bases, with 8 bases left between them. The CDR3 loop spans 14 amino acids. CDR3 DNA sequence: TGCGCCAGCAGCCAAGCAGGCCTAACAGATACGCAGTATTTT. This translates into CASSQAGLTDTQYF.